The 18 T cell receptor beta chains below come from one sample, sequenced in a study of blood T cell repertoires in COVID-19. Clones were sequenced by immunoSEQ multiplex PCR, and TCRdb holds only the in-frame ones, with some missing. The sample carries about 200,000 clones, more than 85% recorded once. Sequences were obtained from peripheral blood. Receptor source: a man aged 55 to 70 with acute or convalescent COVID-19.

The CDR3 region has the DNA TGTGCCAGCAGCCGCGGCAGGGGGAGTGGAAACACCATATATTTT. It encodes CASSRGRGSGNTIYF. The chain is built from TRBV25-1 and TRBJ1-3, with 7 nucleotides matching TRBD1. The V gene end was trimmed by 6 bases and the J gene end by 3 bases; junction bases not matched to a gene: 8. Looked up from germline, CDR1 is MGHDK and CDR2 is SYGVNS. The CDR3 contains 15 residues.

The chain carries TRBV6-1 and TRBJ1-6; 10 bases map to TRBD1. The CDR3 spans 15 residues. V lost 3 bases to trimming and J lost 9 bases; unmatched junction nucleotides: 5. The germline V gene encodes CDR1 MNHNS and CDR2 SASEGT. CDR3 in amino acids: CASSEGQGIFSPLHF. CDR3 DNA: TGTGCCAGCAGTGAGGGACAGGGGATATTTTCACCCCTCCACTTT.

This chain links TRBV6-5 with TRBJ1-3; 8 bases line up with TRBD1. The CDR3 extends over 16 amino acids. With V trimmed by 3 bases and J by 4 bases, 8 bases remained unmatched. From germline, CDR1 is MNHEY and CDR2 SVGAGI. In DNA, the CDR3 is TGTGCCAGCAGTTATAATTCAAACAGGGGGGGAAACACCATATATTTT. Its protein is CASSYNSNRGGNTIYF.

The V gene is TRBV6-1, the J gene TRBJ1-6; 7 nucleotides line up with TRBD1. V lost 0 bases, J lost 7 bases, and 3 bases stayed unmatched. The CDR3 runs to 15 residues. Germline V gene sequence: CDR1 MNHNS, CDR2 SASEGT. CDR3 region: CASSEAPQGNSPLHF. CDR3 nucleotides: TGTGCCAGCAGTGAAGCGCCACAGGGGAATTCACCCCTCCACTTT.

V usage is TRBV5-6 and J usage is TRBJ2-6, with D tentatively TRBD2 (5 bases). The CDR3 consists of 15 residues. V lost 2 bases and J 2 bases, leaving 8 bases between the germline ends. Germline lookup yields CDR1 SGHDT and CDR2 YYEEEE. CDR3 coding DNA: TGTGCCAGCAGCTTCATGGGAGCTGGGGCCAACGTCCTGACTTTC. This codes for CASSFMGAGANVLTF.

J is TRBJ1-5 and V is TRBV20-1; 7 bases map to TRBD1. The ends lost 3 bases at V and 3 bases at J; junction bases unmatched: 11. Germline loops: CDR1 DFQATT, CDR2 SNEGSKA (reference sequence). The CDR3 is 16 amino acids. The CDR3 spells CSASGPNRGSNQPQHF. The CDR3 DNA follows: TGCAGTGCTAGTGGCCCCAACAGGGGTTCCAATCAGCCCCAGCATTTT.

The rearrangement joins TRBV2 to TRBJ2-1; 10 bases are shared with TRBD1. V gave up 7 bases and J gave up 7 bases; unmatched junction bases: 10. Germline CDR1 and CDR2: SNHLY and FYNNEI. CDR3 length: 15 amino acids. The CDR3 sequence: CASNSDRGPENEQFF. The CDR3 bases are TGTGCCAGCAACTCTGACAGGGGGCCAGAGAATGAGCAGTTCTTC. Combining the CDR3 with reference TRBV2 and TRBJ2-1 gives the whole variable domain EPEVTQTPSHQVTQMGQEVILRCVPISNHLYFYWYRQILGQKVEFLVSFYNNEISEKSEIFDDQFSVERPDGSNFTLKIRSTKLEDSAMYFCASNSDRGPENEQFFGPGTRLTVL.

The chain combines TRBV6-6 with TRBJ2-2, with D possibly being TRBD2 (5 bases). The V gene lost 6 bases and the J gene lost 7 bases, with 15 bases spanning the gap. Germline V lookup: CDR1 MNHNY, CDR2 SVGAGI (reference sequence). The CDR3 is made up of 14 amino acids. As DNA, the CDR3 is TGTGCCAGCAGCCGCCCGCGGGTTGGCGGGGAGCTGTTTTTT. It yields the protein CASSRPRVGGELFF.

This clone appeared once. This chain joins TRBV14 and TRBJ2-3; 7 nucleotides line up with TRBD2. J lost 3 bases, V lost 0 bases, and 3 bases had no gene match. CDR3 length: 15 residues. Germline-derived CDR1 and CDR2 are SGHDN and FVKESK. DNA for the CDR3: TGTGCCAGCAGCCAAGAGGGGGGGATGACAGATACGCAGTATTTT. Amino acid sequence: CASSQEGGMTDTQYF.

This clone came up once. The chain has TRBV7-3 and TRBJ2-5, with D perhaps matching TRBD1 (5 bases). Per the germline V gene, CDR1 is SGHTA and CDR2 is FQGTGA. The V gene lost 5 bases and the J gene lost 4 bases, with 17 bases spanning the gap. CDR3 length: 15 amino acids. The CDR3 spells CASSQQRGTRETQYF. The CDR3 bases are TGTGCCAGCAGCCAACAAAGGGGCACCCGAGAGACCCAGTACTTC.

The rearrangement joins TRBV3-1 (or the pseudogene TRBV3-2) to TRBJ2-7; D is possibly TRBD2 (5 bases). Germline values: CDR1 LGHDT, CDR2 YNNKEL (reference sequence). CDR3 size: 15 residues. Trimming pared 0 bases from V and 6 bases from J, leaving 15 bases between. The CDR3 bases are TGTGCCAGCAGCCAAGAAGGCGGGCGCCGGATCGAGCAGTACTTC. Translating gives CASSQEGGRRIEQYF.

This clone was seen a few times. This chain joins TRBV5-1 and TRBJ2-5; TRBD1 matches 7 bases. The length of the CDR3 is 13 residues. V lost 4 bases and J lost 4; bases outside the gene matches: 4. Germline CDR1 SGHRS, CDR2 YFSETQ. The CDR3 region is CASSTNRGETQYF. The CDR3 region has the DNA TGCGCCAGCAGCACCAACAGGGGAGAGACCCAGTACTTC.

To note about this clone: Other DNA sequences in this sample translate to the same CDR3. The CDR3 nucleotides are TGTGCCAGCAGCTCGGCGGCGAATACTGAAGCTTTCTTT. It specifies CASSSAANTEAFF. The rearrangement links TRBV7-3 to TRBJ1-1, with D hard to call. The germline V and J ends were trimmed by 4 bases and 5 bases, with 11 bases remaining between them. Germline loops: CDR1 SGHTA, CDR2 FQGTGA. CDR3 length: 13 amino acids.

CDR3 coding DNA: TGTGCCAGCACCACGAGGGTTTTCGGCGGCTACACCTTC. Translating gives CASTTRVFGGYTF. The chain joins TRBV6-5 to TRBJ1-2; no definite D call. CDR3 length: 13 residues. The V gene lost 7 bases and the J gene lost 8 bases, with 17 bases spanning the gap. Germline V gives CDR1 MNHEY, CDR2 SVGAGI.

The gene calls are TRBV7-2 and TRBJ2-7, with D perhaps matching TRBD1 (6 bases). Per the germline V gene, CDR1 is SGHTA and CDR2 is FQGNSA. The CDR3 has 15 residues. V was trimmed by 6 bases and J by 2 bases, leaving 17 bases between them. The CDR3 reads CASSLTPGQTYEQYF. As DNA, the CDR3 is TGTGCCAGCAGTTTAACCCCGGGACAAACCTACGAGCAGTACTTC.

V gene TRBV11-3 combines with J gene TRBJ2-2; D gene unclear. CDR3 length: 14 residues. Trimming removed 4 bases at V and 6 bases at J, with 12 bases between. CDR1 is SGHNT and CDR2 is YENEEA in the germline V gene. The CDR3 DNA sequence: TGTGCCAGCAGCTGGCGGTCTTCGCCCGGGGAGCTGTTTTTT. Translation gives CASSWRSSPGELFF.

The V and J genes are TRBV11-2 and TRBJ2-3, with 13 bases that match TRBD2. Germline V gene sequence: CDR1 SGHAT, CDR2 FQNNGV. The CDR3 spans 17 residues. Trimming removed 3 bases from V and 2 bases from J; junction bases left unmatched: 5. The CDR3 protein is CASSLVTSGGSTDTQYF. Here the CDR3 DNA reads TGTGCCAGCAGCTTGGTGACTAGCGGGGGGTCCACAGATACGCAGTATTTT.

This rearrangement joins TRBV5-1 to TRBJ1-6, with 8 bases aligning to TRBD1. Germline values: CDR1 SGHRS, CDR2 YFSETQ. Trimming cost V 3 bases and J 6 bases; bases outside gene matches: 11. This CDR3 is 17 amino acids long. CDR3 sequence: CASSSNPGTGPNSPLHF. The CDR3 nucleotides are TGCGCCAGCAGCTCTAACCCCGGGACAGGCCCTAATTCACCCCTCCACTTT.